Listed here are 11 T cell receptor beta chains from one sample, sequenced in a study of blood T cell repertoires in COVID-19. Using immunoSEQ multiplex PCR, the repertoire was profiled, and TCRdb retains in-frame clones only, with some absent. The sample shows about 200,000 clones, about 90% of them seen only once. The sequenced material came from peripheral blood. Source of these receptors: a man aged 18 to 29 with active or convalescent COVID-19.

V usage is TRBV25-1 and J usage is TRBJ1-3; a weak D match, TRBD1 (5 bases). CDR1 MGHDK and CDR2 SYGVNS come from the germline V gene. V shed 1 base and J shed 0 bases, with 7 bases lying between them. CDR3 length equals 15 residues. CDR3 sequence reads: CASSEWQGSGNTIYF. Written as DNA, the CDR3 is TGTGCCAGCAGTGAATGGCAGGGCTCTGGAAACACCATATATTTT.

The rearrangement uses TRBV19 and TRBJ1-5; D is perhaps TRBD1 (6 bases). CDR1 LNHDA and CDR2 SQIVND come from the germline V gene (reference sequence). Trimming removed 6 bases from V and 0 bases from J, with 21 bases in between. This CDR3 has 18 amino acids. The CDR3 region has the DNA TGTGCCAGTAGCCTCGGACAGCCCCTATTATATAGCAATCAGCCCCAGCATTTT. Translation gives CASSLGQPLLYSNQPQHF.

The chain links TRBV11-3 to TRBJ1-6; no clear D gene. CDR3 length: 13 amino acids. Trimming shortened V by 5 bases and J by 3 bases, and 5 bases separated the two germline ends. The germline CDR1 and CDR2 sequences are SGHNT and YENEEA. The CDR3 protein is CASSPNYNSPLHF. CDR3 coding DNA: TGTGCCAGCAGCCCCAACTATAATTCACCCCTCCACTTT.

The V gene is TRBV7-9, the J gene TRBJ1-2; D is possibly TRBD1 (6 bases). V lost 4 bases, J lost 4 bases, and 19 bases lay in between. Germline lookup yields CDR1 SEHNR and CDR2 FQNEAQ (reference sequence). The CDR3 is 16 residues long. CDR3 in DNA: TGTGCCAGCAGCTCTGGAACGTACAGGGCTGGCTATGGCTACACCTTC. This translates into CASSSGTYRAGYGYTF. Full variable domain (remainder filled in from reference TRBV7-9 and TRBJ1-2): DTGVSQNPRHKITKRGQNVTFRCDPISEHNRLYWYRQTLGQGPEFLTYFQNEAQLEKSRLLSDRFSAERPKGSFSTLEIQRTEQGDSAMYLCASSSGTYRAGYGYTFGSGTRLTVV.

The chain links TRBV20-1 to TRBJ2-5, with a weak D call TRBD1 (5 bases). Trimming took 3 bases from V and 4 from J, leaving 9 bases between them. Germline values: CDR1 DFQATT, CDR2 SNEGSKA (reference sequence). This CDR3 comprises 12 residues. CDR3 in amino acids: CSASSQGETQYF. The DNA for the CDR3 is TGCAGTGCTAGTTCTCAGGGAGAGACCCAGTACTTC.

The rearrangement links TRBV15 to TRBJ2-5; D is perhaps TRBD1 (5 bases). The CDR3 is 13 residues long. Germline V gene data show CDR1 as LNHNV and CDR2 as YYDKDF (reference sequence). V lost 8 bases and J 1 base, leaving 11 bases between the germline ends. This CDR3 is CATGAGSQETQYF. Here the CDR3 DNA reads TGTGCCACCGGGGCAGGCTCCCAAGAGACCCAGTACTTC.

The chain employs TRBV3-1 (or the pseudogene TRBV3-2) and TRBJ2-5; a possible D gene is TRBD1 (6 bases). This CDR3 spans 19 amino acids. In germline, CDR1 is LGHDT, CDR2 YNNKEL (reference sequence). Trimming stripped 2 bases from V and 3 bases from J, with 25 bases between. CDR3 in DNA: TGTGCCAGCAGCCAAAGGAACTATTCACCGGGACAAGGGGAAGAGACCCAGTACTTC. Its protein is CASSQRNYSPGQGEETQYF.

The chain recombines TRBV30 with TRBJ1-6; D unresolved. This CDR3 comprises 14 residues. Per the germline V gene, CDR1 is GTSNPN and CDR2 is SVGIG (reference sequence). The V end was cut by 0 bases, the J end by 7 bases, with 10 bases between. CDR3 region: CAWSVLVRNSPLHF. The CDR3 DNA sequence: TGTGCCTGGAGTGTACTGGTTCGAAATTCACCCCTCCACTTT.

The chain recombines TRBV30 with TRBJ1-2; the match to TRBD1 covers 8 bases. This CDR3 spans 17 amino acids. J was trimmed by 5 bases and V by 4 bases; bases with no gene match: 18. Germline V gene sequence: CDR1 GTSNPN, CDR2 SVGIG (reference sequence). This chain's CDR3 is CAWTLGQDYELLYGYTF. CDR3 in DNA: TGTGCCTGGACCCTGGGACAGGATTACGAACTCCTATATGGCTACACCTTC.

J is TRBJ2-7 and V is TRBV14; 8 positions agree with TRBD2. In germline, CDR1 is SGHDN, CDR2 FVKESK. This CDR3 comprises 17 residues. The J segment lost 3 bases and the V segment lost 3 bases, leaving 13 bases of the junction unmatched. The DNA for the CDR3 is TGTGCCAGCAGCCAGGTACAACTAGCGGACATTATCTACGAGCAGTACTTC. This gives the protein CASSQVQLADIIYEQYF.

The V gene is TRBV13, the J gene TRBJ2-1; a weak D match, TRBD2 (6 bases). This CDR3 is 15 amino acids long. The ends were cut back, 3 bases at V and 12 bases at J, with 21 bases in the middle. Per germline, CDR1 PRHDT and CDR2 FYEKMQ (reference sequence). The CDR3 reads CASSFGGDGSKVQFF. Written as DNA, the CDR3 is TGTGCCAGCAGCTTCGGTGGGGACGGGAGTAAGGTGCAGTTCTTC.